Listed here are 30 T cell receptor beta chains from one sample, sequenced in a study of blood T cell repertoires in COVID-19. The assay was immunoSEQ multiplex PCR, and TCRdb's table has in-frame clones only and misses some. The profile shows 40,000 to 55,000 clones, roughly 84% of them singletons. Sequencing input: peripheral blood. The receptors come from a man in his forties or fifties with active COVID-19.

The chain employs TRBV10-2 and TRBJ2-7; no reliable D call. Germline CDR1 and CDR2: WSHSY and SAAADI. The V end lost 3 bases, the J end lost 2 bases, and 8 bases lay between the germline ends. This CDR3 is built from 13 residues. The CDR3 sequence: CASSDGGPYEQYF. For the CDR3, the DNA is TGCGCCAGCAGTGACGGCGGTCCCTACGAGCAGTACTTC.

V usage is TRBV29-1 and J usage is TRBJ2-7; possibly TRBD1 for D (6 bases). The CDR3 is 13 residues long. V lost 7 bases and J lost 5, with 18 bases in between. Per the germline V gene, CDR1 is SQVTM and CDR2 is ANQGSEA. The CDR3 spells CSARGRGTNEQYF. As DNA, the CDR3 is TGCAGCGCCCGGGGCAGGGGTACAAACGAGCAGTACTTC.

The V call is TRBV19, the J call TRBJ1-5; no definite D call. Trimming pared 3 bases from V and 1 base from J, leaving 7 bases between. Per the germline V gene, CDR1 is LNHDA and CDR2 is SQIVND (reference sequence). The CDR3 covers 14 residues. CDR3 nucleotides: TGTGCCAGTAGTATTCTACAGAGCAATCAGCCCCAGCATTTT. Translating gives CASSILQSNQPQHF. Complete variable domain (other parts from reference TRBV19 and TRBJ1-5): DGGITQSPKYLFRKEGQNVTLSCEQNLNHDAMYWYRQDPGQGLRLIYYSQIVNDFQKGDIAEGYSVSREKKESFPLTVTSAQKNPTAFYLCASSILQSNQPQHFGDGTRLSIL.

The chain recombines TRBV9 with TRBJ2-1; TRBD2 might be the D (5 bases). This CDR3 region has 13 residues. Germline V gene sequence: CDR1 SGDLS, CDR2 YYNGEE. Deletions cut 4 bases from V and 2 bases from J, with 7 bases between. CDR3 sequence: CASSTTTYNEQFF. The CDR3 nucleotides are TGTGCCAGCAGCACGACTACCTACAATGAGCAGTTCTTC.

This chain joins TRBV5-1 and TRBJ2-7, with TRBD2 matching over 12 bases. The CDR3 length is 15 residues. The V gene's germline CDR1 is SGHRS and CDR2 YFSETQ. The junction had 5 bases not matched to a gene; V was cut back by 4 bases and J by 3 bases. The CDR3 DNA reads TGCGCCAGCAGCCTAAGACTAGCGGGAGACTACGAGCAGTACTTC. Amino acids: CASSLRLAGDYEQYF.

The chain joins TRBV19 to TRBJ2-3; D is possibly TRBD2 (5 bases). The germline V gene encodes CDR1 LNHDA and CDR2 SQIVND (reference sequence). V shed 4 bases and J shed 9 bases, with 14 bases lying between them. CDR3 length: 13 residues. CDR3 sequence (DNA): TGTGCCAGTAGTACCCTACTAGGTATAACGCAGTATTTT. The encoded protein is CASSTLLGITQYF.

This clone was detected a few times. J is TRBJ2-7 and V is TRBV4-1; D perhaps matches TRBD1 (5 bases). V was pared by 2 bases and J by 0 bases, with 11 bases between. There are 15 residues in the CDR3. The germline gives CDR1 MGHRA, CDR2 YSYEKL. The DNA for the CDR3 is TGCGCCAGCAGCCAAAGGACAACCCACTCCTACGAGCAGTACTTC. Translating gives CASSQRTTHSYEQYF.

This chain uses TRBV19 with TRBJ1-2; D may be TRBD1 (5 bases). V was trimmed by 7 bases and J by 0 bases, leaving 12 bases between them. Germline V lookup: CDR1 LNHDA, CDR2 SQIVND (reference sequence). CDR3 size: 14 residues. The CDR3: CASTPGGSNYGYTF. The CDR3 DNA follows: TGTGCCAGTACCCCGGGGGGGTCTAACTATGGCTACACCTTC.

The chain links TRBV11-2 to TRBJ1-1; a weak D match, TRBD1 (5 bases). The CDR3 sequence is 15 residues long. Per the germline V gene, CDR1 is SGHAT and CDR2 is FQNNGV. V was shortened by 2 bases and J by 0 bases, with 10 bases between the two germline ends. CDR3 protein: CASSLRGLLNTEAFF. The DNA of the CDR3 is TGTGCCAGCAGCTTAAGGGGACTCCTGAACACTGAAGCTTTCTTT.

In its sample, this clone ranks as medium-sized. CDR3 amino acids: CASSEGTGGLEGEQYF. The CDR3 DNA is TGTGCCAGCAGTGAAGGGACAGGGGGCCTGGAGGGCGAGCAGTACTTC. The chain joins TRBV2 to TRBJ2-7, with 11 bases lining up with TRBD1. The ends lost 1 base at V and 6 bases at J; junction bases unmatched: 8. Germline V lookup: CDR1 SNHLY, CDR2 FYNNEI. There are 16 residues in the CDR3.

The chain uses TRBV28 and TRBJ1-1; 9 positions agree with TRBD1. This CDR3 has 15 residues. After removal of 4 bases from V and 1 base from J, the junction contained 4 bases not matched to a gene. The germline V gene has CDR1 MDHEN and CDR2 SYDVKM. The CDR3 DNA reads TGTGCCAGCAGTTCGCCGGGACAGGGGAACACTGAAGCTTTCTTT. This gives the protein CASSSPGQGNTEAFF.

The chain has TRBV6-5 and TRBJ2-1; a weak D match, TRBD1 (5 bases). In germline, CDR1 is MNHEY, CDR2 SVGAGI. The CDR3 covers 15 residues. The V gene lost 1 base and the J gene lost 5 bases, with 12 bases spanning the gap. In nucleotides, the CDR3 is TGTGCCAGCAGTTACTGGGGCCTCCGGGACAATGAGCAGTTCTTC. Translating it yields CASSYWGLRDNEQFF.

The chain recombines TRBV28 with TRBJ1-1; D possibly corresponds to TRBD1 (6 bases). Germline values: CDR1 MDHEN, CDR2 SYDVKM. The V gene lost 2 bases and the J gene lost 4 bases, with 14 bases spanning the gap. The CDR3 has 15 residues. CDR3: CASSLSQGLGTEAFF. CDR3 coding DNA: TGTGCCAGCAGTTTAAGCCAGGGGTTGGGCACTGAAGCTTTCTTT.

CDR3 in amino acids: CASSFRGTGAYNEQFF. In DNA, the CDR3 is TGTGCCAGCAGTTTTAGGGGGACAGGGGCCTACAATGAGCAGTTCTTC. The rearrangement joins TRBV6-4 to TRBJ2-1; 10 bases match TRBD1. The CDR3 length is 16 residues. Per germline, CDR1 MRHNA and CDR2 SNTAGT. V dropped 5 bases and J dropped 2; count of bases not matched to a gene: 6.

CDR3 bases: TGTGCCAGCAGCCCCCGGACAGGGTTCGCCTACGAGCAGTACTTC. Translated: CASSPRTGFAYEQYF. The rearrangement links TRBV3-1 (or the pseudogene TRBV3-2) to TRBJ2-7, with 8 positions matching TRBD1. The junction had 7 bases not matched to a gene; V was cut back by 4 bases and J by 2 bases. CDR1 and CDR2 from the germline V gene are LGHDT and YNNKEL (reference sequence). The CDR3 covers 15 residues.

This chain uses TRBV18 with TRBJ2-1; D not certain. CDR1 is KGHSH and CDR2 is LQKENI in the germline V gene. The CDR3 runs 16 residues. V gave up 2 bases and J gave up 0 bases, with 11 bases separating them. CDR3 coding DNA: TGTGCCAGCTCACCAGAGATTTCGGGCTCCTACAATGAGCAGTTCTTC. It specifies CASSPEISGSYNEQFF.

The chain recombines TRBV2 with TRBJ1-4, with a possible D match to TRBD1 (6 bases). This CDR3 has 14 residues. Trimming removed 6 bases at V and 0 bases at J, with 8 bases between. Per the germline V gene, CDR1 is SNHLY and CDR2 is FYNNEI. In DNA form, the CDR3 reads TGTGCCAGCAGGACAGGAACAACTAATGAAAAACTGTTTTTT. Protein: CASRTGTTNEKLFF. The full variable domain, its missing parts supplied by reference TRBV2 and TRBJ1-4, is EPEVTQTPSHQVTQMGQEVILRCVPISNHLYFYWYRQILGQKVEFLVSFYNNEISEKSEIFDDQFSVERPDGSNFTLKIRSTKLEDSAMYFCASRTGTTNEKLFFGSGTQLSVL.

This chain joins TRBV19 and TRBJ2-3; D may be TRBD2 (6 bases). The CDR3 is 18 residues long. CDR1 is LNHDA, CDR2 SQIVND, per germline (reference sequence). V lost 7 bases and J 5 bases, leaving 28 bases between the germline ends. The DNA for the CDR3 is TGTGCCAGTACCGCCGGGTTGACTTCGGGCGGGGTAGAAGATACGCAGTATTTT. Translated: CASTAGLTSGGVEDTQYF.

The V gene is TRBV19, the J gene TRBJ2-3; TRBD2 might be the D (5 bases). Germline V lookup: CDR1 LNHDA, CDR2 SQIVND (reference sequence). The CDR3 covers 15 residues. Deletions cut 4 bases from V and 6 bases from J, with 17 bases between. The CDR3 spells CASSTTGLDGDTQYF. Here the CDR3 DNA reads TGTGCCAGTAGTACCACGGGGTTGGACGGGGATACGCAGTATTTT.

The chain is built from TRBV18 and TRBJ1-4; D ambiguous. CDR3 size: 15 residues. Germline-derived CDR1 and CDR2 are KGHSH and LQKENI. The V gene lost 2 bases and the J gene lost 7 bases, with 14 bases spanning the gap. CDR3: CASSPTSTRGEKLFF. The DNA for the CDR3 is TGTGCCAGCTCACCAACCTCCACCCGAGGTGAAAAACTGTTTTTT. Variable domain in full (rest from reference TRBV18 and TRBJ1-4): NAGVMQNPRHLVRRRGQEARLRCSPMKGHSHVYWYRQLPEEGLKFMVYLQKENIIDESGMPKERFSAEFPKEGPSILRIQQVVRGDSAAYFCASSPTSTRGEKLFFGSGTQLSVL.

CDR3 in amino acids: CASSRQLRGGYGYTF. CDR3 sequence (DNA): TGTGCCAGCAGCCGTCAACTGAGGGGAGGCTATGGCTACACCTTC. The chain combines TRBV5-8 with TRBJ1-2; TRBD1 is a possible D gene (5 bases). CDR1 and CDR2 (germline): SGHTS, YDEGEE. This CDR3 has 15 residues. Between the trimmed V and J ends, which lost 4 bases and 4 bases, there was a span of 17 bases.

The chain couples TRBV6-6 to TRBJ2-3; a weak D match, TRBD1 (6 bases). Germline V CDR1 and CDR2: MNHNY, SVGAGI (reference sequence). CDR3 length equals 14 residues. Trimming shortened V by 2 bases and J by 1 base, and 7 bases separated the two germline ends. CDR3 region: CASSYGGRTDTQYF. CDR3 nucleotides: TGTGCCAGCAGTTACGGGGGCCGCACAGATACGCAGTATTTT.

CDR3 sequence (DNA): TGTGCCAGCAGCCCTTTGCGGTTCATCGATGGCTACACCTTC. Its translation is CASSPLRFIDGYTF. The V and J genes are TRBV5-5 and TRBJ1-2; D unclear. In germline, CDR1 is SGHKS, CDR2 YYEKEE (reference sequence). Trimming pared 4 bases from V and 6 bases from J, leaving 16 bases between. The CDR3 runs 14 residues.

This rearrangement joins TRBV2 to TRBJ2-2; 7 bases map to TRBD2. This CDR3 spans 18 amino acids. V gave up 1 base and J gave up 3 bases; unmatched junction bases: 11. Germline V gene sequence: CDR1 SNHLY, CDR2 FYNNEI. The CDR3 loop reads CASSEGRGVDLDTGELFF. The CDR3 bases are TGTGCCAGCAGTGAAGGCCGGGGGGTCGATTTGGACACCGGGGAGCTGTTTTTT.

This sequence joins TRBV7-6 and TRBJ2-7; possible D gene TRBD2, 6 bases. The CDR3 loop spans 14 amino acids. V was trimmed by 2 bases and J by 2 bases, leaving 10 bases between them. Germline assignment: CDR1 SGHVS and CDR2 FNYEAQ. The CDR3 DNA reads TGTGCCAGCAGCTTATACGCGGGGCCCTACGAGCAGTACTTC. Encoded protein: CASSLYAGPYEQYF. Full variable domain (remainder filled in from reference TRBV7-6 and TRBJ2-7): GAGVSQSPRYKVTKRGQDVALRCDPISGHVSLYWYRQALGQGPEFLTYFNYEAQQDKSGLPNDRFSAERPEGSISTLTIQRTEQRDSAMYRCASSLYAGPYEQYFGPGTRLTVT.

This clone showed up just a few times. J is TRBJ2-3 and V is TRBV27; 7 positions agree with TRBD2. The CDR3 has 15 amino acids. The J segment lost 1 base and the V segment lost 7 bases, leaving 8 bases of the junction unmatched. CDR1 is MNHEY, CDR2 SMNVEV, per germline (reference sequence). CDR3 nucleotide sequence: TGTGCCAGCAACCTGGGAGGGGTCGGCACAGATACGCAGTATTTT. The encoded protein is CASNLGGVGTDTQYF.

The chain combines TRBV5-6 with TRBJ2-3; 8 bases agree with TRBD2. V shed 0 bases and J 3 bases; nucleotides not matched to a gene: 6. Germline assignment: CDR1 SGHDT and CDR2 YYEEEE. The CDR3 is 16 residues long. CDR3 sequence: CASSLVERGMTDTQYF. For the CDR3, the DNA is TGTGCCAGCAGCTTGGTTGAGCGGGGGATGACAGATACGCAGTATTTT.

The chain recombines TRBV7-9 with TRBJ2-7; D is possibly TRBD1 (6 bases). This CDR3 comprises 13 residues. Trimming shortened V by 7 bases and J by 3 bases, and 13 bases separated the two germline ends. Germline V gives CDR1 SEHNR, CDR2 FQNEAQ (reference sequence). In nucleotides, the CDR3 is TGTGCCAGCAAGGGAACAGGGTTCTACGAGCAGTACTTC. This sequence encodes CASKGTGFYEQYF.

The chain combines TRBV10-3 with TRBJ2-1, with 8 bases identical to TRBD1. V dropped 2 bases and J dropped 4; count of bases not matched to a gene: 7. CDR1 and CDR2 (germline): ENHRY, SYGVKD. CDR3 length: 16 amino acids. CDR3 DNA sequence: TGTGCCATCAGTGAGCGGACAGGGAATGGGTACAATGAGCAGTTCTTC. It is translated as CAISERTGNGYNEQFF.

This clone was seen just once. The chain is built from TRBV5-1 and TRBJ2-5; 14 nucleotides match TRBD2. J lost 13 bases, V lost 0 bases, and 11 bases had no gene match. The germline CDR1 and CDR2 sequences are SGHRS and YFSETQ. This CDR3 spans 16 amino acids. The CDR3 region is CASSLDQGLAGVPSYF. CDR3 coding DNA: TGCGCCAGCAGCTTGGACCAGGGACTAGCGGGGGTGCCTTCGTACTTC.